This T cell receptor (beta chain) comes out of a study of metastatic and nonmetastatic thyroid tumors. Study as a whole: For malignant and benign thyroid patients, tumor or nodule tissue and blood were the sources whose repertoires were compared. Study results and caveats: As reported, TCR beta diversity in blood and tumor was significantly higher in malignant thyroid tumors than in benign nodules.

The CDR3 extends over 14 amino acids. The germline gives CDR1 MNHNS, CDR2 SASEGT. Trimming took off 5 bases at V and 2 bases at J, with 12 bases between the two ends. As originally analysed: Using the CDR3 differences seen across clinicopathological groups, the authors built a distant-metastasis classifier for papillary thyroid cancer, which was meant to discriminate distant-metastatic patients. TCRdb re-called clones from the PCR reads using MiXCR. What appears here as the V and J calls and clone size reflects TCRdb's work, not the paper's. Of fewer than 100,000 clones in the sample, more than 12% were seen once. Patients had received no treatment of any kind before thyroid surgery. This clone was detected ten times or more. Its antigen is not identified.

V usage is TRBV6-1 and J usage is TRBJ1-1; D may be TRBD1 (6 bases). The TCR comes from a female donor with papillary thyroid cancer or a benign thyroid nodule (not recorded which). Some clones in this sample may be carry-over from other donors' samples. Sequenced material: blood. The CDR3 DNA follows: TGTGCCAGCAGTTCCCCGGGGGGCAACACTGAAGCTTTCTTT. It yields the protein CASSSPGGNTEAFF.